The clone carrying this TCR beta chain was recorded at least ten times. Its matching antigen is unknown. Per the germline V gene, CDR1 is LGHDT and CDR2 is YNNKEL (reference sequence). The V end lost 6 bases, the J end lost 2 bases, and 11 bases lay between the germline ends. The CDR3 is 13 amino acids. The entry originates in a study of T cells after yellow fever vaccination. Looking at the study overall: SMART-Seq v4 Ultra Low Input served to prepare low-cell-number fractions. Broader study findings: Subsequent to the booster, the majority of primary-vaccination clones reappeared (around 97% CD4, approximately 90% CD8). From the bulk population, abundant clonotypes could contaminate and appear within FACS-sorted repertoires.

TCRdb re-called the 5' RACE reads with MiXCR, one entry per CDR3 protein. The sample yields 60,000 to 85,000 distinct CDR3 sequences, more than 5.5% seen once. Source: CD8+ T cells sorted from PBMCs, taken about 5 days after the first yellow fever vaccination. The gene calls are TRBV3-1 and TRBJ2-7, with TRBD1 as a possible D gene (6 bases). The TCR comes from a man between 18 and 35 years old who received the YFV17D yellow fever vaccine. CDR3 in DNA: TGTGCCAGCAGAAGCGGACAGACCTACGAGCAGTACTTC. Translating gives CASRSGQTYEQYF.